What follows is one TCR beta chain and its context. The data originate from a study of blood T cell repertoires in COVID-19. Assay: immunoSEQ multiplex PCR; the TCRdb copy retains only in-frame clones and omits some. The table includes hundreds of thousands of clones, around nine tenths detected once. Sequencing was done on a sample of peripheral blood. This receptor was obtained from a woman aged 70-85 years with COVID-19, enrolled during active disease.

Written as DNA, the CDR3 is TGCGCCAGCAGCTGGAGACAGGGAAGTTTAACTAATGAAAAACTGTTTTTT. Translation gives CASSWRQGSLTNEKLFF. The chain carries TRBV5-1 and TRBJ1-4; 7 nucleotides agree with TRBD1. Per the germline V gene, CDR1 is SGHRS and CDR2 is YFSETQ. The V and J ends lost 3 bases and 1 base, in that order; junction bases with no gene match: 9. The CDR3 is 17 residues long.